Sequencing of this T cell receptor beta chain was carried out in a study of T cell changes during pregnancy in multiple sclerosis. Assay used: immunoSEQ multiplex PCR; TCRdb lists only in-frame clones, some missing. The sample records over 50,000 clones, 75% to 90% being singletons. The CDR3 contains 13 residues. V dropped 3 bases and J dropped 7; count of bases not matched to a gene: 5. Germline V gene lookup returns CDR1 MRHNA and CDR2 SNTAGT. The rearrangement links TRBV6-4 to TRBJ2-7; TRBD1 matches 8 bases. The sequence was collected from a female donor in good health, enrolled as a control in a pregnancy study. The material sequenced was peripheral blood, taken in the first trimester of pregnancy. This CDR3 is CASSEQGQGEQYF. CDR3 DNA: TGTGCCAGCAGTGAACAAGGACAGGGAGAGCAGTACTTC.